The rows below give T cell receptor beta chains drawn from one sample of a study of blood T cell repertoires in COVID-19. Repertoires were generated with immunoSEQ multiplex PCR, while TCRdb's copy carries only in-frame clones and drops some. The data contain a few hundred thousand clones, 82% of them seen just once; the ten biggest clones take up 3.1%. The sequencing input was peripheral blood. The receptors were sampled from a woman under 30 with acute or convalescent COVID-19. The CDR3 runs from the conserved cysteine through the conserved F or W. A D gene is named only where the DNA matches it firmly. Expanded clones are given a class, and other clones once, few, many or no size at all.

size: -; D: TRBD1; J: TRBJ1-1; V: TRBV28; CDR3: CASSLTGGNTEAFF; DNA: TGTGCCAGCAGCCTTACAGGGGGAAACACTGAAGCTTTCTTT
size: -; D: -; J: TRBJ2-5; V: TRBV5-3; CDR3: CARSSTESQETQYF; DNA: TGTGCCAGAAGCTCGACGGAGAGTCAAGAGACCCAGTACTTC
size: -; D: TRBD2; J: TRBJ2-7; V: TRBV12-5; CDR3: CASGLEYGTSGRGSYEQYF; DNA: TGTGCTAGTGGTTTGGAATACGGGACTAGCGGTCGGGGCTCCTACGAGCAGTACTTC
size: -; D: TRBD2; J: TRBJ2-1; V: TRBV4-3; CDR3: CASSQVSGSGYNEQFF; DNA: TGCGCCAGCAGCCAAGTTAGCGGGAGTGGCTACAATGAGCAGTTCTTC
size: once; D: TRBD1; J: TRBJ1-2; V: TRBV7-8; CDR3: CASSLDPTGGYGYTF; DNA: TGTGCCAGCAGCTTAGACCCTACAGGGGGGTATGGCTACACCTTC
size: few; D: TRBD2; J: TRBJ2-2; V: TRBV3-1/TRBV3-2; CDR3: CASSHPGTSGRALVGELFF; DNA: TGTGCCAGCAGCCATCCCGGGACTAGCGGGAGGGCCTTGGTCGGGGAGCTGTTTTTT
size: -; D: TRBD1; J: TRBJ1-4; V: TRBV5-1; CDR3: CASSPTPDRANEKLFF; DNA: TGCGCCAGCAGCCCGACCCCGGACAGGGCTAATGAAAAACTGTTTTTT
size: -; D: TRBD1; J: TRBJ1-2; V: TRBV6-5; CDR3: CASSYGDRTNYGYTF; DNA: TGTGCCAGCAGTTACGGGGACAGAACTAACTATGGCTACACCTTC
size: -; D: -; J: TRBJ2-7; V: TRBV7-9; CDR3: CASSFPQGNEQYF; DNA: TGTGCCAGCAGCTTCCCACAGGGTAACGAGCAGTACTTC
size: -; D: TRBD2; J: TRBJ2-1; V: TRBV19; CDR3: CASGRTSWNEQFF; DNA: TGTGCCAGCGGAAGGACTAGTTGGAATGAGCAGTTCTTC
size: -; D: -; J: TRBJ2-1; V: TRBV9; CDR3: CASSVVGAGSYNEQFF; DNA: TGTGCCAGCAGCGTAGTTGGGGCCGGTTCCTACAATGAGCAGTTCTTC
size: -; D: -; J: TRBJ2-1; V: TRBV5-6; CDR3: CASSFDLLWQGNNEQFF; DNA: TGTGCCAGCAGCTTCGATCTTCTTTGGCAGGGAAACAATGAGCAGTTCTTC
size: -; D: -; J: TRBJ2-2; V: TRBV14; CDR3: CASSQRVAGTGELFF; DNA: TGTGCCAGCAGCCAACGGGTAGCCGGGACCGGGGAGCTGTTTTTT
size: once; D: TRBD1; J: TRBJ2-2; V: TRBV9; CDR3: CASSAELRDRGRLGTGELFF; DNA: TGTGCCAGCAGCGCCGAACTCCGGGACAGGGGGCGTTTGGGTACCGGGGAGCTGTTTTTT
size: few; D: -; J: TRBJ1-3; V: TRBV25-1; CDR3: CASSVGGGNTIYF; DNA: TGTGCCAGCAGTGTAGGCGGGGGAAACACCATATATTTT
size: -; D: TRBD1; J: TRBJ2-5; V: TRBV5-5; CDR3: CASLTGGAETQYF; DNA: TGTGCCAGCCTGACAGGGGGCGCAGAGACCCAGTACTTC
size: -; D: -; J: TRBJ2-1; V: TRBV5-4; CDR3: CASSLGGESSYNEQFF; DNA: TGTGCCAGCAGCTTGGGCGGGGAAAGCTCCTACAATGAGCAGTTCTTC
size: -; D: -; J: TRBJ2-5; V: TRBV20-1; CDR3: CSASRPGSETQYF; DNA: TGCAGTGCTAGTCGCCCGGGATCCGAGACCCAGTACTTC
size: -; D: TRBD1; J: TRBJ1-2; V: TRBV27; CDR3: CASSLSGTGIDGYTF; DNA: TGTGCCAGCAGTTTATCAGGGACAGGGATAGATGGCTACACCTTC
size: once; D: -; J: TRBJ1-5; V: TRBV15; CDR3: CATSRGAAPQHF; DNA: TGTGCCACCAGCAGAGGGGCAGCCCCCCAGCATTTT
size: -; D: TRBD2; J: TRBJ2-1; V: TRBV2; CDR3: CASRKGTSGMRGNNEQFF; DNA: TGTGCCAGCAGAAAGGGGACTAGCGGGATGAGGGGTAACAATGAGCAGTTCTTC
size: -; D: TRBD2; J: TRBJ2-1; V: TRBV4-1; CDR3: CASSQDQAGVGNEQFF; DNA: TGCGCCAGCAGCCAAGACCAAGCGGGAGTGGGCAATGAGCAGTTCTTC
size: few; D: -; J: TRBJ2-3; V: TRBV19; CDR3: CASSHPPGSGTDTQYF; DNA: TGTGCCAGTAGCCACCCCCCGGGTAGCGGCACAGATACGCAGTATTTT
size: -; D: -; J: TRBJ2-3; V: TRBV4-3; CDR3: CASSQDLLRGRKQGTQYF; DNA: TGCGCCAGCAGCCAAGATCTGCTCCGGGGGAGGAAACAAGGTACGCAGTATTTT
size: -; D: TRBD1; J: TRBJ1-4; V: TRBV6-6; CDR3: CASSRNQGAGEKLFF; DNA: TGTGCCAGCAGTAGAAACCAGGGGGCAGGGGAAAAACTGTTTTTT
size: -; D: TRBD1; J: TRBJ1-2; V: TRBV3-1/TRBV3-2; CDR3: CASSPRQGDGYTF; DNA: TGTGCCAGCAGCCCCAGACAGGGGGATGGCTACACCTTC
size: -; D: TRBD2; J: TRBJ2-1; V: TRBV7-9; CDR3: CASSFGGLAGLQQFF; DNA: TGTGCCAGCAGCTTCGGGGGACTAGCGGGATTACAGCAGTTCTTC
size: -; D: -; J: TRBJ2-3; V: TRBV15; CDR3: CATSKTRSADTQYF; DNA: TGTGCCACCAGCAAAACACGGAGTGCAGATACGCAGTATTTT
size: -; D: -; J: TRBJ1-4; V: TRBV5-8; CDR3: CASSHKHIEKLFF; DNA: TGTGCCAGCAGCCATAAACACATTGAAAAACTGTTTTTT
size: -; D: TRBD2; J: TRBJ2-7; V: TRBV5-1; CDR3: CASSLGGRDYEQYF; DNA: TGCGCCAGCAGCTTGGGCGGGAGGGACTACGAGCAGTACTTC
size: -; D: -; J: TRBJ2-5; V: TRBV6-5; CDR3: CASSYSILAQETQYF; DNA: TGTGCCAGCAGTTACTCGATCCTAGCTCAAGAGACCCAGTACTTC
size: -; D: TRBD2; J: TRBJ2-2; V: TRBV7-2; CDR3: CASSTRGTGELFF; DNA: TGTGCCAGCAGCACGCGGGGGACCGGGGAGCTGTTTTTT
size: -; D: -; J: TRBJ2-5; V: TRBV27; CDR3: CASSTYPSLGIQETQYF; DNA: TGTGCCAGCAGTACATACCCTTCACTAGGGATCCAAGAGACCCAGTACTTC
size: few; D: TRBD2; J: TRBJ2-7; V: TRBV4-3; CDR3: CASSQERTSISYEQYF; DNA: TGCGCCAGCAGCCAAGAAAGGACTAGCATATCCTACGAGCAGTACTTC
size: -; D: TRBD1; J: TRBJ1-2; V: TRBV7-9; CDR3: CASSLGTGEIVANYGYTF; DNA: TGTGCCAGCAGCTTAGGGACAGGGGAAATAGTAGCTAACTATGGCTACACCTTC
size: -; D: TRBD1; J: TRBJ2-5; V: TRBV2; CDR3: CASLPGQASKTQYF; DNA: TGTGCCAGCCTGCCCGGACAGGCATCTAAGACCCAGTACTTC
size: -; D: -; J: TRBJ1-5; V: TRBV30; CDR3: CAWTPGHELYSNQPQHF; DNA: TGTGCCTGGACTCCGGGACACGAACTTTATAGCAATCAGCCCCAGCATTTT
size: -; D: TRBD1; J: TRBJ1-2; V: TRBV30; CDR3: CAWRPPGLSPRGPYGYTF; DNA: TGTGCCTGGAGACCGCCGGGACTCTCTCCGAGGGGGCCCTATGGCTACACCTTC
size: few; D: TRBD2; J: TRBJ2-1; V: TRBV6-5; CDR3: CASYPGGGYEQFF; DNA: TGTGCCAGCTACCCCGGGGGAGGGTATGAGCAGTTCTTC
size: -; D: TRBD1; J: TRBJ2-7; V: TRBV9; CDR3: CASSVAWDRGPRSGSSYEQYF; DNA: TGTGCCAGCAGCGTAGCCTGGGACAGGGGGCCCCGTAGTGGTAGCTCCTACGAGCAGTACTTC
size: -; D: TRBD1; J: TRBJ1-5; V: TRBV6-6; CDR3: CASSYPGQGTQPQHF; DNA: TGTGCCAGCAGTTATCCGGGACAGGGGACTCAGCCCCAGCATTTT
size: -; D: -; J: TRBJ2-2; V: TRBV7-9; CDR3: CASSLMGPDTGELFF; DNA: TGTGCCAGCAGCTTAATGGGGCCCGACACCGGGGAGCTGTTTTTT
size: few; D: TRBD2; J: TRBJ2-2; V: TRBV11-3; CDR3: CASSLSSGRVSGELFF; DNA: TGTGCCAGCAGCTTATCCAGCGGGAGAGTGTCCGGGGAGCTGTTTTTT
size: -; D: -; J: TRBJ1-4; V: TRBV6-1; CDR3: CASSHGQGRNEKLFF; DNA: TGTGCCAGCAGTCACGGACAAGGGAGGAATGAAAAACTGTTTTTT
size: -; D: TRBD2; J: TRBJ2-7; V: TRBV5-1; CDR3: CASNKGTSGSYEQYF; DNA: TGCGCCAGCAACAAAGGGACTAGCGGATCCTACGAGCAGTACTTC